This is a list of T cell receptor beta chains from one sample in a study of graft-versus-host responses after intestinal transplantation. No cognate antigen is known for these TCRs. The protocol was immunoSEQ multiplex PCR, while the TCRdb copy is restricted to in-frame clones and leaves out a portion. The sample has about 89,000 clones, 80% to 95% seen once. Sequenced here: unstimulated CD4+ T cells sorted from spleen or lymph node cells, sampled before intestinal transplant. These receptors all come from a human donor who received an intestinal transplant. Both conserved end residues are part of each CDR3. D genes are given only for firm matches. The size of a clone is reported for some rows only, either as once, few or many, or as a class for expanded clones.

clone_size j_call d_call v_call cdr3_aa cdr3_nt
- TRBJ1-1 - TRBV9 CASSVSGNTEAFF TGTGCCAGCAGCGTATCAGGAAACACTGAAGCTTTCTTT
- TRBJ2-2 - TRBV21-1 CASSKKNRRLAGGRRNTGELFF TGTGCCAGCAGCAAAAAAAACCGACGACTAGCGGGAGGGCGGAGAAACACCGGGGAGCTGTTTTTT
- TRBJ2-1 - TRBV5-5 CASSSSDSFVYNEQFF TGTGCCAGCAGCTCCTCAGACAGTTTTGTCTACAATGAGCAGTTCTTC
- TRBJ1-2 TRBD1 TRBV18 CASSPSVVGGQGPNYGYTF TGTGCCAGCTCACCTTCGGTGGTCGGCGGACAGGGTCCCAACTATGGCTACACCTTC
- TRBJ2-3 TRBD1 TRBV13 CASSLGQGVRDTQYF TGTGCCAGCAGCTTAGGCCAGGGGGTCAGGGATACGCAGTATTTT
- TRBJ1-2 - TRBV5-4 CASSYPGTPKPYGYTF TGTGCCAGCAGCTACCCGGGGACACCTAAACCCTATGGCTACACCTTC
- TRBJ2-1 TRBD2 TRBV19 CASRGSGRGGNEQFF TGTGCCAGTAGAGGTAGCGGGAGGGGTGGTAATGAGCAGTTCTTC
- TRBJ1-2 - TRBV6-6 CASSPGHGYTF TGTGCCAGCAGTCCGGGTCATGGCTACACCTTC
- TRBJ1-4 - TRBV28 CASSVPGEKLFF TGTGCCAGCAGTGTACCGGGTGAAAAACTGTTTTTT
few TRBJ1-4 - TRBV6-5 CASGRSHEKLFF TGTGCCAGCGGACGGTCCCATGAAAAACTGTTTTTT
- TRBJ1-4 TRBD1 TRBV25-1 CASSHRYTGVNEKLFF TGTGCCAGCAGCCACCGGTACACAGGGGTTAATGAAAAACTGTTTTTT
- TRBJ2-7 - TRBV4-1 CASSQASGTDSYEQYF TGCGCCAGCAGCCAAGCGAGCGGGACAGACAGCTACGAGCAGTACTTC
- TRBJ2-7 - TRBV6-1 CASSEQGGYEQYF TGTGCCAGCAGTGAACAGGGCGGGTACGAGCAGTACTTC
- TRBJ2-1 - TRBV5-1 CASSSGFASYNEQFF TGCGCCAGCAGCTCTGGTTTTGCCTCCTACAATGAGCAGTTCTTC
- TRBJ1-1 - TRBV2 CASSVPLSSDIEEAFF TGTGCCAGCAGCGTTCCTCTCTCTTCGGATATCGAAGAAGCTTTCTTT
- TRBJ2-5 - TRBV14 CASSQRYGHQETQYF TGTGCCAGCAGCCAGCGGTACGGGCACCAAGAGACCCAGTACTTC
- TRBJ2-7 - TRBV2 CASSEGEGGLPYEQYF TGTGCCAGCAGTGAGGGTGAAGGGGGGCTACCTTACGAGCAGTACTTC
- TRBJ2-1 - TRBV29-1 CSVEERAGPAPEQFF TGCAGCGTTGAAGAACGGGCGGGCCCCGCTCCTGAGCAGTTCTTC
- TRBJ2-1 - TRBV7-8 CASSLARGYNEQFF TGTGCCAGCAGCTTAGCTCGAGGATACAATGAGCAGTTCTTC
- TRBJ1-2 - TRBV6-1 CASSYRDGYTF TGTGCCAGCAGTTACCGAGATGGCTACACCTTC
- TRBJ2-5 - TRBV7-8 CASYPEISGSWRETQYF TGTGCCAGCTATCCAGAGATCAGCGGAAGTTGGAGAGAGACCCAGTACTTC
few TRBJ1-4 - TRBV6-5 CASSYGGGNEKLFF TGTGCCAGCAGTTACGGCGGGGGCAATGAAAAACTGTTTTTT
- TRBJ2-7 - TRBV19 CASSKVGGARYEQYF TGTGCCAGTTCAAAGGTGGGGGGGGCACGTTACGAGCAGTACTTC
- TRBJ2-3 TRBD2 TRBV2 CASRQLAGATDTQYF TGTGCCAGCAGGCAACTAGCGGGAGCGACAGATACGCAGTATTTT
- TRBJ2-7 - TRBV7-2 CASSFSGDEQYF TGTGCCAGCAGCTTTAGTGGGGACGAGCAGTACTTC
- TRBJ2-1 - TRBV5-1 CASSPRWNEQFF TGCGCCAGCAGCCCGAGGTGGAATGAGCAGTTCTTC
- TRBJ1-3 - TRBV9 CASSEGGSSSGNTIYF TGTGCCAGCAGCGAAGGTGGTTCGAGCTCTGGAAACACCATATATTTT
- TRBJ1-4 TRBD1 TRBV10-3 CAIRGGQSTNEKLFF TGTGCCATCAGAGGGGGACAGTCAACTAATGAAAAACTGTTTTTT
- TRBJ1-1 - TRBV19 CASSMRGGYTEAFF TGTGCCAGTAGTATGCGGGGGGGCTACACTGAAGCTTTCTTT
- TRBJ2-7 TRBD1 TRBV30 CAWRAGTGVFYEQYF TGTGCCTGGAGAGCGGGGACAGGGGTCTTCTACGAGCAGTACTTC
- TRBJ1-5 - TRBV6-5 CASSPYGGNQPQHF TGTGCCAGCAGCCCCTACGGCGGAAATCAGCCCCAGCATTTT
- TRBJ1-5 - TRBV25-1 CASSGGTSSNQPQHF TGTGCCAGCAGTGGAGGGACATCTAGCAATCAGCCCCAGCATTTT
- TRBJ2-5 - TRBV11-3 CASSLGASRETQYF TGTGCCAGCAGCTTAGGGGCTAGTAGGGAGACCCAGTACTTC
- TRBJ1-3 - TRBV5-1 CASDRDAASGNTIYF TGCGCCAGCGACCGAGATGCAGCCTCTGGAAACACCATATATTTT
- TRBJ2-7 - TRBV7-9 CAFQGSYEQYF TGTGCCTTCCAGGGGTCCTACGAGCAGTACTTC
- TRBJ1-1 - TRBV9 CASSVEAGNTEAFF TGTGCCAGCAGCGTAGAAGCAGGGAACACTGAAGCTTTCTTT
- TRBJ1-2 - TRBV7-6 CASSQEGYGYTF TGTGCCAGCAGCCAAGAGGGCTATGGCTACACCTTC
- TRBJ2-2 - TRBV27 CASSSSNTGELFF TGTGCCAGCAGTTCCTCGAACACCGGGGAGCTGTTTTTT
- TRBJ2-3 TRBD2 TRBV7-2 CASSPGLAGKGPTDTQYF TGTGCCAGCAGCCCGGGACTAGCGGGAAAGGGGCCCACAGATACGCAGTATTTT
- TRBJ2-1 TRBD2 TRBV7-7 CASSLVSGRAYEQFF TGTGCCAGCAGCTTAGTTAGCGGGAGGGCGTATGAGCAGTTCTTC
- TRBJ1-5 TRBD1 TRBV28 CASSLTGYQPQHF TGTGCCAGCAGTCTGACAGGGTATCAGCCCCAGCATTTT
once TRBJ2-1 - TRBV5-4 CASSLGLAFYNEQFF TGTGCCAGCAGCTTGGGGCTAGCGTTCTACAATGAGCAGTTCTTC
- TRBJ2-2 TRBD2 TRBV19 CASRPTGGHTGELFF TGTGCCAGTCGACCGACGGGGGGGCACACCGGGGAGCTGTTTTTT
- TRBJ1-2 - TRBV5-6 CASSPGQLVYGYTF TGTGCCAGCAGCCCCGGACAGCTAGTCTATGGCTACACCTTC
- TRBJ2-1 TRBD1 TRBV5-6 CASSWTGLLYNEQFF TGTGCCAGCAGCTGGACAGGTCTCCTCTACAATGAGCAGTTCTTC
- TRBJ1-5 - TRBV15 CATSNDRYSNQPQHF TGTGCCACCAGTAACGACAGATATAGCAATCAGCCCCAGCATTTT
- TRBJ1-1 - TRBV27 CAIPQGRPEAFF TGTGCCATTCCGCAGGGCAGACCTGAAGCTTTCTTT
- TRBJ2-7 TRBD2 TRBV6-5 CASSYAWGLAGVEQYF TGTGCCAGCAGTTACGCCTGGGGACTAGCGGGAGTCGAGCAGTACTTC
- TRBJ1-1 - TRBV6-5 CASSERGNTEAFF TGTGCCAGCAGTGAAAGGGGGAACACTGAAGCTTTCTTT
- TRBJ1-2 - TRBV6-6 CASSRDRTHGYTF TGTGCCAGCAGTCGCGACAGGACCCATGGCTACACCTTC
- TRBJ1-4 - TRBV11-3 CASSLDPRGKLFF TGTGCCAGCAGCTTAGATCCCAGGGGAAAACTGTTTTTT
few TRBJ1-3 - TRBV7-2 CASSPYLGNTIYF TGTGCCAGCAGCCCCTACCTCGGAAACACCATATATTTT
- TRBJ2-1 - TRBV19 CASSIVGVGRYNEQFF TGTGCCAGTAGTATCGTGGGGGTTGGCCGCTACAATGAGCAGTTCTTC
- TRBJ2-3 TRBD2 TRBV4-1 CASSRRGLAGVIDTQYF TGCGCCAGCAGCCGTCGGGGACTAGCGGGAGTAATTGATACGCAGTATTTT
- TRBJ2-1 TRBD2 TRBV5-1 CASRRTVTSGDDEQFF TGCGCCAGCAGGCGGACCGTGACTAGCGGTGATGATGAGCAGTTCTTC
- TRBJ2-7 TRBD1 TRBV5-1 CASSLQGVYEQYF TGCGCCAGCAGCCTCCAGGGGGTATACGAGCAGTACTTC
- TRBJ1-2 TRBD1 TRBV27 CASSHGTGGYTF TGTGCCAGCAGTCACGGGACAGGCGGCTACACCTTC
- TRBJ2-2 - TRBV7-7 CASRGSGLNTGELFF TGTGCCAGCCGTGGATCAGGGCTAAATACCGGGGAGCTGTTTTTT